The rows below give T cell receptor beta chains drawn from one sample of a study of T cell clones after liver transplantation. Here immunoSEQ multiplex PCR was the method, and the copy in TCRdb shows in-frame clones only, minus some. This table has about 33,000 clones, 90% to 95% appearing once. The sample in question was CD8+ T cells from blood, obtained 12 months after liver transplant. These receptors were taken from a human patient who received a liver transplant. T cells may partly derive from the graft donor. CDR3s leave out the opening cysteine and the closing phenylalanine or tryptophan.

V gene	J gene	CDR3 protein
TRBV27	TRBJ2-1	ASSHGTSGSAEQF
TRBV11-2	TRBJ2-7	ASSLRPKGEQY
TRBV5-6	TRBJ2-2	ASSLYVAGVRNTGELF
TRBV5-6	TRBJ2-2	ASSPRGIGELF
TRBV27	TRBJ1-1	ASSLNTEAF
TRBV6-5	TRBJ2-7	ASTRGQGLDEQY
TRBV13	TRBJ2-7	ASSSGTAWEQY
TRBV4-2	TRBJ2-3	ASSQRLAGDGDTQY
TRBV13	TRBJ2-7	ASSLGAPDEQY
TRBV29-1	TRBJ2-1	SVEGTLAGDEQF
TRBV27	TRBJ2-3	ASRPLLAGTADTQY
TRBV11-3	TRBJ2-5	ASSYLAGRAQY
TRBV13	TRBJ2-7	ASSLGNNEQY
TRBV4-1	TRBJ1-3	ASSQVNTIY
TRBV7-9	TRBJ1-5	ASSRDNSNQPQH
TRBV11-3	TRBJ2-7	ASSLRPSYEQY
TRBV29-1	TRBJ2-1	SVGSGSVYEQF
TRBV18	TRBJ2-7	ASSPTTGGRESYEQY
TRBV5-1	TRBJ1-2	ASSDRVYGYT
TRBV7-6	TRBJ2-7	ASSLAGPYEQY
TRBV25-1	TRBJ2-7	ASSEYIHYEQY
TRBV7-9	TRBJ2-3	ASSPLQERDTQY
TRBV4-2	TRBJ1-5	ASSQEAYQGFQPQH
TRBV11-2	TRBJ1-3	ASSLDGESSGNTIY
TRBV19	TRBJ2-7	ASSILGSGEQY
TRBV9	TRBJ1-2	ASSVVGEGYT
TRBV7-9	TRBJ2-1	ASSLAGGPNEQF
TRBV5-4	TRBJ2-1	ASSYTSGYNEQF
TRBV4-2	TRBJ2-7	ASSQEGGPSYEQY
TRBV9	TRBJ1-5	ASSVAGVGQPQH
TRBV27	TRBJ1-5	ASSSTGGNQPQH
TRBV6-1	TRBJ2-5	ASSAPIGEETQY
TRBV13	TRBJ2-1	ASSLEPGDRGEQF
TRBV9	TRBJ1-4	ASSVGADNEKLF
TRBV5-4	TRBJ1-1	ASSLAVGGNTEAF
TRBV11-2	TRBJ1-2	ASRGQGEYGYT
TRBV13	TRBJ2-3	ASSLALEDRGTDTQY
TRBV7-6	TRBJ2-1	ASSLGGGASYNEQF
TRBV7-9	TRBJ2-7	AGGDSTFDEQY
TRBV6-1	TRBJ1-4	ASSEVGQRITNEKLF
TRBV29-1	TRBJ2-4	SVEDPRDVSLAKNIQY
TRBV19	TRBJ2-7	ASGQGGNEQY
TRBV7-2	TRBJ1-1	ASSLMGEGLNTEAF
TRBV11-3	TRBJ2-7	ASSPHTTGVYEQY
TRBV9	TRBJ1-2	ASSVASGESYT
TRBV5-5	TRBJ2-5	ASSLGTGPSLAVTQY
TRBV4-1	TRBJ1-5	ASSQDLRGGQPQH
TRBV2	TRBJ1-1	ASKEQGRYVNTEAF
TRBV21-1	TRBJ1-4	ASSKSLMLGTGVRRREKLF
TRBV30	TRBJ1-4	AWTQTATNEKLF
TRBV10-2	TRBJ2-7	ASRGLADTYEQY
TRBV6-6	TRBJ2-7	ASSYSRGGPYEQY
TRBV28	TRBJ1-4	ASSLMGQGHEKLF